This TCR beta chain comes out of a study of cytomegalovirus exposure and HLA in healthy donors. Across the study: About 180 million T cells yielded more than 90 million unique TCR beta sequences in earlier analysis.

With regard to this clone: The antigen is undetermined.

Findings and limits, study-wide: Later analysis showed TCR association rates varying by HLA locus, highest for DRB1 and lowest for HLA-C. HLA alleles showed associations with 15,000 to 20,000 TCR beta sequences in a later analysis, at a 0.05 false discovery rate. CMV serostatus stood as the only immune exposure information on hand.

Germline CDR1 SNHLY, CDR2 FYNNEI. There are 15 residues in the CDR3. V was clipped by 5 bases and J by 0 bases; unmatched bases: 4. It was with 60 Vbeta and 13 Jbeta primers that the PCR ran. Data came from immunoSEQ multiplex PCR; TCRdb stores just in-frame clones and leaves some out. The data show tens of thousands of clones, 90% seen once. The rearrangement links TRBV2 to TRBJ2-7, with 10 bases lining up with TRBD2. The sequence was collected from a woman younger than 30 in good health and CMV-seronegative. Source material: PBMCs. The CDR3 protein is CASSQIAGGSYEQYF. The DNA of the CDR3 is TGTGCCAGCAGTCAAATAGCGGGAGGCTCCTACGAGCAGTACTTC.